The 28 T cell receptor beta chains presented below share a single source sample, sequenced in a study of OX40 agonist ivuxolimab in advanced cancers. Method: immunoSEQ multiplex PCR; TCRdb's copy keeps in-frame clones and lacks some. The sample has more than 10,000 clones, approximately 80% seen once. This sample comprised CD4+ or CD8+ T cells sorted from blood, obtained in a trial of the OX40 agonist ivuxolimab. The receptors originated from an adult with an advanced solid tumor such as melanoma, head and neck, liver or kidney cancer.

V is TRBV11-1 and J is TRBJ2-7; no definite D call. This CDR3 region has 11 residues. Looked up from germline, CDR1 is SGHAT and CDR2 is FQDESV (reference sequence). V lost 3 bases and J 5 bases, leaving 5 bases between the germline ends. CDR3 sequence reads: CASSFAHEQYF. The CDR3 nucleotides are TGTGCCAGCAGCTTTGCCCACGAGCAGTACTTC.

This clone was seen a handful of times. V usage is TRBV28 and J usage is TRBJ1-2, with D perhaps TRBD1 (5 bases). Germline V gene lookup returns CDR1 MDHEN and CDR2 SYDVKM. The ends were cut back, 10 bases at V and 7 bases at J, with 13 bases in the middle. The CDR3 is 11 amino acids. The CDR3 region has the DNA TGTGCCACCGGGCAGGGTACTGGCTACACCTTC. It codes for CATGQGTGYTF.

This clone occurred once. The V gene is TRBV19, the J gene TRBJ1-1; weak D call: TRBD1 (5 bases). The CDR3 sequence is 13 residues long. The V gene lost 3 bases and the J gene lost 5 bases, with 10 bases spanning the gap. Germline assignment: CDR1 LNHDA and CDR2 SQIVND (reference sequence). CDR3: CASSIQGFTEAFF. The CDR3 nucleotides are TGTGCCAGTAGTATCCAGGGTTTTACTGAAGCTTTCTTT. The complete variable domain, with remaining parts taken from reference TRBV19 and TRBJ1-1, reads DGGITQSPKYLFRKEGQNVTLSCEQNLNHDAMYWYRQDPGQGLRLIYYSQIVNDFQKGDIAEGYSVSREKKESFPLTVTSAQKNPTAFYLCASSIQGFTEAFFGQGTRLTVV.

This rearrangement joins TRBV6-5 to TRBJ2-7; no definite D call. CDR1 and CDR2 from the germline V gene are MNHEY and SVGAGI. Trimming shortened V by 6 bases and J by 1 base, and 10 bases separated the two germline ends. The CDR3 is 13 amino acids. The CDR3 spells CASRPGPSYEQYF. CDR3 in DNA: TGTGCCAGCAGACCCGGTCCGTCCTACGAGCAGTACTTC.

Only a few counts were recorded for this clone. The rearrangement links TRBV10-3 to TRBJ1-1; possibly TRBD1 for D (5 bases). This CDR3 spans 14 amino acids. V was pared by 3 bases and J by 1 base, with 9 bases between. The germline gives CDR1 ENHRY, CDR2 SYGVKD. The CDR3 DNA follows: TGTGCCATCAGTGATAGGGGCACGAACACTGAAGCTTTCTTT. Its protein is CAISDRGTNTEAFF.

The chain uses TRBV28 and TRBJ2-1; 8 bases fit TRBD2. Germline V gene lookup returns CDR1 MDHEN and CDR2 SYDVKM. This CDR3 spans 14 amino acids. With 3 bases clipped from V and 10 bases from J, the junction kept 8 bases outside the gene matches. In DNA form, the CDR3 reads TGTGCCAGCAGTTTTCCGACTAGCGACGGAGAGCAGTTCTTC. Amino acid sequence: CASSFPTSDGEQFF.

The J gene is TRBJ2-2, the V gene TRBV28, with 7 bases aligning to TRBD1. Germline lookup yields CDR1 MDHEN and CDR2 SYDVKM. The CDR3 loop spans 18 amino acids. Trimming removed 0 bases from V and 6 bases from J; junction bases left unmatched: 13. The CDR3 loop is CASSLCGCRQGMPGELFF. CDR3 DNA: TGTGCCAGCAGTTTATGTGGGTGTAGACAGGGAATGCCCGGGGAGCTGTTTTTT.

This clone was seen more than once but under ten times. The gene calls are TRBV28 and TRBJ1-2; D might be TRBD1 (5 bases). V was clipped by 6 bases and J by 4 bases, with 12 bases between them. The V gene's germline CDR1 is MDHEN and CDR2 SYDVKM. The CDR3 contains 13 residues. CDR3 sequence: CASSSTGTYGYTF. In DNA form, the CDR3 reads TGTGCCAGCAGCAGCACAGGAACCTATGGCTACACCTTC.

J is TRBJ2-1 and V is TRBV18; D call uncertain. Per the germline V gene, CDR1 is KGHSH and CDR2 is LQKENI. The CDR3 consists of 11 residues. V dropped 3 bases and J dropped 7 bases, with 4 bases sitting between them. The CDR3 loop is CASSPSNEQFF. The CDR3 DNA sequence: TGTGCCAGCTCACCGTCTAATGAGCAGTTCTTC.

This rearrangement joins TRBV6-4 to TRBJ2-3; 9 nucleotides align to TRBD2. The CDR3 is 16 residues long. CDR1 and CDR2 from the germline V gene are MRHNA and SNTAGT. After removal of 2 bases from V and 6 bases from J, the junction contained 9 bases not matched to a gene. This CDR3 is CASSDEGGRGRDTQYF. CDR3 nucleotides: TGTGCCAGCAGTGACGAAGGCGGGAGGGGCCGGGATACGCAGTATTTT.

J is TRBJ2-7 and V is TRBV19; no clear D gene. The CDR3 totals 12 residues. CDR1 is LNHDA and CDR2 is SQIVND in the germline V gene (reference sequence). Trimming removed 7 bases at V and 4 bases at J, with 11 bases between. CDR3 loop: CASMGAAYEQYF. DNA of the CDR3: TGTGCCAGTATGGGCGCGGCGTACGAGCAGTACTTC.

The chain uses TRBV7-3 and TRBJ2-1; 7 bases agree with TRBD1. The J segment lost 3 bases and the V segment lost 0 bases, leaving 2 bases of the junction unmatched. From germline, CDR1 is SGHTA and CDR2 FQGTGA. There are 15 residues in the CDR3. As DNA, the CDR3 is TGTGCCAGCAGCTTAACCCGGGACAGCTACAATGAGCAGTTCTTC. Translating gives CASSLTRDSYNEQFF.

This rearrangement joins TRBV6-5 to TRBJ2-1; 13 nucleotides match TRBD2. CDR1 is MNHEY and CDR2 is SVGAGI in the germline V gene. The trim removed 6 bases at V and 8 bases at J, leaving 4 bases unmatched. This CDR3 has 14 residues. The chain's CDR3 is CASRTSGGAHEQFF. The CDR3 nucleotides read TGTGCCAGCAGAACTAGCGGGGGGGCTCATGAGCAGTTCTTC.

The J gene is TRBJ2-7, the V gene TRBV5-1, with TRBD1 as a possible D gene (6 bases). Trimming removed 4 bases at V and 3 bases at J, with 14 bases between. The germline V gene encodes CDR1 SGHRS and CDR2 YFSETQ. The CDR3 length is 14 residues. CDR3 bases: TGCGCCAGCAGCCTGACGGACAGTTACTACGAGCAGTACTTC. Residues: CASSLTDSYYEQYF.

This chain joins TRBV27 and TRBJ2-3; D ambiguous. Germline loops: CDR1 MNHEY, CDR2 SMNVEV (reference sequence). This CDR3 has 16 residues. Trimming took off 0 bases at V and 7 bases at J, with 17 bases between the two ends. CDR3 amino acids: CASSLSFHLRPYTQYF. In DNA, the CDR3 is TGTGCCAGCAGTTTATCCTTCCATCTTCGACCCTATACGCAGTATTTT.

The gene calls are TRBV6-5 and TRBJ2-3; no reliable D call. The V gene lost 2 bases and the J gene lost 15 bases, with 21 bases spanning the gap. Looked up from germline, CDR1 is MNHEY and CDR2 is SVGAGI. This CDR3 comprises 14 residues. Here the CDR3 DNA reads TGTGCCAGCAGTTACAGCCTGGCCTTTCCCTGGTCTTATTTT. As protein: CASSYSLAFPWSYF.

The rearrangement uses TRBV13 and TRBJ2-1; no firm D call. Per the germline V gene, CDR1 is PRHDT and CDR2 is FYEKMQ (reference sequence). The length of the CDR3 is 11 residues. V shed 6 bases and J shed 4 bases, with 4 bases lying between them. The DNA for the CDR3 is TGTGCCAGCAGTTCGTACAATGAGCAGTTCTTC. Amino acids: CASSSYNEQFF.

CDR3 amino acids: CATSQTDYNSPLHF. The CDR3 DNA is TGTGCCACCAGCCAGACTGACTATAATTCACCCCTCCACTTT. The chain couples TRBV15 to TRBJ1-6; D not certain. The germline gives CDR1 LNHNV, CDR2 YYDKDF (reference sequence). Trimming removed 5 bases at V and 3 bases at J, with 8 bases between. The CDR3 length is 14 residues.

This clone was seen just once. V usage is TRBV7-2 and J usage is TRBJ2-7; TRBD2 might be the D (6 bases). The V gene lost 5 bases and the J gene lost 0 bases, with 20 bases spanning the gap. This CDR3 has 17 amino acids. Germline-derived CDR1 and CDR2 are SGHTA and FQGNSA. The CDR3 region is CASSPPGKRAISYEQYF. CDR3 in DNA: TGTGCCAGCAGCCCCCCCGGGAAGCGGGCCATCTCCTACGAGCAGTACTTC.

J is TRBJ2-3 and V is TRBV27, with 9 nucleotides matching TRBD2. CDR3 length equals 16 residues. Trimming removed 1 base from V and 5 bases from J; junction bases left unmatched: 7. CDR1 is MNHEY, CDR2 SMNVEV, per germline (reference sequence). The CDR3 loop is CASSLWAGGPGDTQYF. The CDR3, as DNA: TGTGCCAGCAGTTTATGGGCGGGAGGGCCGGGAGATACGCAGTATTTT.

This clone is labeled as medium-sized. The gene calls are TRBV5-6 and TRBJ2-2; 9 nucleotides line up with TRBD1. The junction had 6 bases not matched to a gene; V was cut back by 3 bases and J by 3 bases. The CDR3 length is 16 residues. Germline V gives CDR1 SGHDT, CDR2 YYEEEE. The CDR3 nucleotides are TGTGCCAGCAGCTATAGGACAGGGGACTACACCGGGGAGCTGTTTTTT. It is translated as CASSYRTGDYTGELFF.

The CDR3 nucleotides read TGTGCCAGCAGACGGACAGGGGGAAAAAATGAAAAACTGTTTTTT. Its protein product is CASRRTGGKNEKLFF. This chain joins TRBV6-5 and TRBJ1-4; TRBD1 aligns across 10 bases. The germline V gene encodes CDR1 MNHEY and CDR2 SVGAGI. The V gene end was trimmed by 6 bases and the J gene end by 5 bases; junction bases not matched to a gene: 6. The CDR3 has 15 residues.

The V gene is TRBV7-6, the J gene TRBJ2-7, with TRBD1 matching over 8 bases. CDR3 length equals 14 residues. Germline loops: CDR1 SGHVS, CDR2 FNYEAQ. V shed 1 base, J shed 12 bases, and the junction held 11 bases outside the gene matches. In DNA form, the CDR3 reads TGTGCCAGCAGCTTAGGGACAGGGAGCTCTGATGCGTACTTC. Protein product: CASSLGTGSSDAYF. Full variable domain (outside the CDR3, taken from reference TRBV7-6 and TRBJ2-7): GAGVSQSPRYKVTKRGQDVALRCDPISGHVSLYWYRQALGQGPEFLTYFNYEAQQDKSGLPNDRFSAERPEGSISTLTIQRTEQRDSAMYRCASSLGTGSSDAYFGPGTRLTVT.

This clone came up once. The CDR3 loop is CASRPLGAGGPEAYEQYF. CDR3 sequence (DNA): TGTGCCAGCAGACCCCTCGGAGCGGGAGGGCCTGAGGCCTACGAGCAGTACTTC. The chain links TRBV28 to TRBJ2-7; 10 bases match TRBD2. CDR3 size: 18 residues. Germline values: CDR1 MDHEN, CDR2 SYDVKM. Unmatched junction bases numbered 16, after V lost 6 bases and J lost 2 bases.

This clone showed up just a few times. The chain carries TRBV28 and TRBJ2-7; TRBD2 agrees at 8 bases. Germline V gene lookup returns CDR1 MDHEN and CDR2 SYDVKM. This CDR3 spans 14 amino acids. V lost 6 bases, J lost 2 bases, and 6 bases stayed unmatched. The CDR3 is CASSLSGETYEQYF. As DNA, the CDR3 is TGTGCCAGCAGCCTTAGCGGGGAGACCTACGAGCAGTACTTC. Looking up the rest from reference TRBV28 and TRBJ2-7 gives the full variable domain: DVKVTQSSRYLVKRTGEKVFLECVQDMDHENMFWYRQDPGLGLRLIYFSYDVKMKEKGDIPEGYSVSREKKERFSLILESASTNQTSMYLCASSLSGETYEQYFGPGTRLTVT.

The V gene is TRBV7-3, the J gene TRBJ2-2; TRBD2 aligns across 10 bases. The V segment lost 4 bases and the J segment 6 bases; nucleotides outside the gene matches: 5. This CDR3 region has 15 residues. The germline CDR1 and CDR2 sequences are SGHTA and FQGTGA. CDR3 loop: CASSSLAGVPGELFF. CDR3 coding DNA: TGTGCCAGCAGCTCCCTAGCGGGAGTCCCCGGGGAGCTGTTTTTT.

The V and J genes are TRBV15 and TRBJ2-1; D is tentatively TRBD1 or TRBD2 (7 bases each). This CDR3 has 13 residues. V was clipped by 6 bases and J by 10 bases, with 16 bases between them. CDR1 is LNHNV, CDR2 YYDKDF, per germline (reference sequence). DNA for the CDR3: TGTGCCACCAGTAGCTCAGGGGGGGAGGAGCAGTTCTTC. As protein: CATSSSGGEEQFF.

This clone has more than one count but fewer than ten. The CDR3 DNA reads as TGTGCCAGCAGCCAAAAGACGACTAGCGGGAGTGTACATGAGCAGTTCTTC. Its protein product is CASSQKTTSGSVHEQFF. This chain links TRBV5-4 with TRBJ2-1, with 12 bases matching TRBD2. CDR1 and CDR2 (germline): SGHNT, YYREEE (reference sequence). The CDR3 contains 17 residues. V lost 4 bases to trimming and J lost 8 bases; unmatched junction nucleotides: 13.